The sequence of this T cell receptor (beta chain) was determined in a study of early stage breast cancer tumors. About the study: Among roughly 12 ER+/PR+/HER2- tumors, eight were ductal, four lobular. Samples were sequenced at approximately 9-fold average coverage.

Details on this clone: Its antigen remains unidentified.

Study-wide findings and caveats: Compared with adjacent normal breast, tumors showed approximately 2.5-fold denser, more clonal T cells. Most shared enriched TCRB sequences were commonly generated ones.

V lost 3 bases, J lost 2 bases, and 14 bases lay in between. Germline V gene lookup returns CDR1 SGDLS and CDR2 YYNGEE. This CDR3 region has 15 residues. Libraries were prepared by immunoSEQ multiplex PCR; TCRdb keeps only in-frame clonotypes and omits some of them. The sample holds 25,000 to 30,000 clones, 72% seen once. The J gene is TRBJ2-5, the V gene TRBV9, with D unclear. This receptor was obtained from a person between 45 and 65 years old with breast cancer. The sample consisted of blood. CDR3 loop: CASSESIGRQETQYF. CDR3 bases: TGTGCCAGCAGCGAGAGTATAGGACGGCAAGAGACCCAGTACTTC.